The text below deals with one T cell receptor beta chain. Its antigen is unknown. This may be a read error, as it is one base from a much larger clone. This specimen belongs to a study of breast tumors, draining lymph nodes, adjacent tissues. General study points: Tumor TCR diversity was below lymph nodes but above nontumor tissue. Tumor and nontumor repertoires were significantly more similar in luminal-like than in basal-like breast cancer. The data were judged consistent with most tumor T cells coming from lymph node and expanding in tumor.

TCRdb fed the multiplex PCR reads into MiXCR, producing one record per CDR3 protein. The repertoire has fewer than 200,000 distinct CDR3 sequences, approximately 30% of them found once; the top ten carry approximately 4.3%. There are 14 residues in the CDR3. The V end was cut by 8 bases, the J end by 12 bases, with 25 bases between. CDR1 and CDR2 (germline): MNHNY, SVGAGI (reference sequence). Samples came from axillary lymph nodes draining the breast cancer. The origin of this receptor is a female donor with breast cancer. Some clones in this sample may be carry-over from other donors' samples. Sequenced: axillary lymph node tissue. This chain joins TRBV6-6 and TRBJ1-2, with a tentative D call TRBD1 (5 bases). CDR3 region: CASRPGGVKGLNTF. CDR3 sequence (DNA): TGTGCCAGCCGCCCCGGGGGGGTGAAGGGTTTGAACACCTTC.